This T cell receptor (beta chain) was retrieved from a study of neurological immune-mediated disorders. With 10-nucleotide random UMIs, 5'RACE was used to make the cDNA. TCRdb reanalysed the 5' RACE reads using MiXCR and keeps one entry per CDR3 protein. Of about 87,000 distinct CDR3 sequences in the sample, roughly 3.2% were seen once. Libraries used 2 million unsorted PBMCs kept frozen in RNAlater. Germline V gene data show CDR1 as MNHEY and CDR2 as SVGAGI. Trimming removed 2 bases from V and 4 bases from J, with 15 bases in between. The CDR3 runs 15 residues. This clonotype was seen at least ten times. The antigen remains undetermined. Whole-study findings and limits: One related-CDR3 cluster, found by phylogenetic grouping, held repertoires of 18 of 34 multiple sclerosis patients and is a possible signature. Private repertoires in all groups were suggested by the absence of shared CDR3 amino acid sequences among expanded clones across subjects.

The receptor comes from a woman aged 45-65 years with multiple sclerosis. Sequencing was done on a sample of PBMCs. The J gene is TRBJ2-7, the V gene TRBV6-5; the D is unclear. The CDR3 region is CASSYRAGMQYEQYF. CDR3 DNA: TGTGCCAGCAGTTACAGGGCTGGAATGCAATACGAGCAGTACTTC.